This TCR beta chain appears in the sequencing data of a study of cytomegalovirus exposure and HLA in healthy donors. A multiplex PCR was run with 60 Vbeta primers and 13 Jbeta primers. Sequencing used immunoSEQ multiplex PCR; TCRdb keeps in-frame clones, though not all of them. The repertoire holds about 200,000 clones, with roughly 80% as singletons. The CDR3 contains 15 residues. V shed 1 base and J 7 bases; nucleotides not matched to a gene: 5. Germline loops: CDR1 LNHDA, CDR2 SQIVND (reference sequence). The sequence derives from a woman aged 40 to 50 in good health and CMV-seronegative. Sequenced input: PBMCs. The rearrangement joins TRBV19 to TRBJ2-1, with 9 bases identical to TRBD1. The CDR3 protein is CASSIVGQGINEQFF. The CDR3 DNA reads TGTGCCAGTAGTATAGTCGGACAGGGGATTAATGAGCAGTTCTTC.